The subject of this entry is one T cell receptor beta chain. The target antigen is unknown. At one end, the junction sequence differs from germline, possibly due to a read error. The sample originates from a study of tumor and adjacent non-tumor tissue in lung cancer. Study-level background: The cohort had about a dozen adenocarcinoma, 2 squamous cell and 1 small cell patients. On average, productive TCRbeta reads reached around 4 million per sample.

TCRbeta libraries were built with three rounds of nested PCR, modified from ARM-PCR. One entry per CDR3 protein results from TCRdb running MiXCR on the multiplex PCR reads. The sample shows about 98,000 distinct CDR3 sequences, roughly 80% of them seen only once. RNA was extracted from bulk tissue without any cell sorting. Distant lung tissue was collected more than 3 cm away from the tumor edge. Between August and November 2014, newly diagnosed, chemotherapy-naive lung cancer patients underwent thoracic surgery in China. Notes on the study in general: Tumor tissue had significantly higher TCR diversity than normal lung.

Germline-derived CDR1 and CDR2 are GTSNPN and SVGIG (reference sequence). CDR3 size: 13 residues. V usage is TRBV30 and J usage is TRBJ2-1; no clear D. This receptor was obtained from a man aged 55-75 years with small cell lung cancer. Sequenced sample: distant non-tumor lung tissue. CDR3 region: CVWSVYGDGEQFF. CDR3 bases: TGTGTCTGGAGTGTATATGGGGATGGTGAGCAGTTCTTC.